This passage covers 9 T cell receptor beta chains from one sample sequenced in a study of identical twins. TCRdb reprocessed the 5' RACE reads with MiXCR, giving one entry per CDR3 protein. The table shows 400,000 to 650,000 distinct CDR3 sequences, with approximately 22% occurring only once. These data also featured in a second study, about T cells expressing NK-cell markers.

The sequencing sample was made of CD4+ T cells sorted from blood. The receptors here all came from a young woman in good health.

The chain is built from TRBV20-1 and TRBJ2-6, with a possible D match to TRBD2 (6 bases). CDR1 is DFQATT and CDR2 is SNEGSKA in the germline V gene (reference sequence). The CDR3 has 14 residues. V lost 3 bases and J lost 3, with 9 bases in between. This CDR3 is CSASRGFGANVLTF. The DNA of the CDR3 is TGCAGTGCTAGCCGGGGGTTTGGGGCCAACGTCCTGACTTTC.

There are a few counts of this clonotype. The chain carries TRBV15 and TRBJ2-1; 12 nucleotides match TRBD2. The V gene end was trimmed by 3 bases and the J gene end by 7 bases; junction bases not matched to a gene: 4. Germline V CDR1 and CDR2: LNHNV, YYDKDF (reference sequence). The CDR3 loop spans 15 amino acids. The DNA of the CDR3 is TGTGCCACCAGCAGGGGGACTAGCGGGCTAAATGAGCAGTTCTTC. Translation gives CATSRGTSGLNEQFF.

The table lists this clonotype with a few counts. The chain recombines TRBV7-2 with TRBJ2-1; 10 bases map to TRBD1. V gave up 7 bases and J gave up 8 bases; unmatched junction bases: 8. Germline-derived CDR1 and CDR2 are SGHTA and FQGNSA. CDR3 size: 14 residues. Here the CDR3 reads CASTLTGGLDEQFF. The CDR3 DNA follows: TGTGCCAGCACCCTGACAGGGGGCTTGGATGAGCAGTTCTTC.

This rearrangement joins TRBV12-3 or TRBV12-4 to TRBJ1-2; TRBD1 might be the D (6 bases). Trimming left V 3 bases short and J 4 bases short, with 12 bases between. This CDR3 is 14 amino acids long. The CDR3 DNA follows: TGTGCCAGCAGTTTCACAGGGCCGGCCTATGGCTACACCTTC. It translates to CASSFTGPAYGYTF.

This clonotype occurred a few times. The gene calls are TRBV5-1 and TRBJ2-7; D possibly uses TRBD1 or TRBD2 (5 bases each). The CDR3 spans 15 residues. CDR1 and CDR2 from the germline V gene are SGHRS and YFSETQ. Between the trimmed V and J ends, which lost 4 bases and 6 bases, there was a span of 20 bases. The CDR3 nucleotides are TGCGCCAGCAGCCCCCGGGACGCCAGAGGGGTCGAGCAGTACTTC. This gives the protein CASSPRDARGVEQYF.

This clonotype was seen more than once but under ten times. The chain employs TRBV12-3 or TRBV12-4 and TRBJ1-6; 10 bases are shared with TRBD1. The CDR3 has 13 residues. Unmatched junction bases numbered 1, after V lost 6 bases and J lost 8 bases. The CDR3 bases are TGTGCCAGCAGGGGGACAGGGGATTCACCCCTCCACTTT. As protein: CASRGTGDSPLHF.

This clonotype was seen only a few times. The chain combines TRBV5-6 with TRBJ2-7; 14 bases are shared with TRBD2. Germline V gives CDR1 SGHDT, CDR2 YYEEEE. The junction had 11 bases not matched to a gene; V was cut back by 4 bases and J by 2 bases. CDR3 size: 18 residues. The CDR3 sequence: CASSPNGLAGGSPYEQYF. The DNA for the CDR3 is TGTGCCAGCAGCCCTAACGGACTAGCGGGGGGAAGTCCCTACGAGCAGTACTTC. Full variable domain (outside the CDR3, taken from reference TRBV5-6 and TRBJ2-7): DAGVTQSPTHLIKTRGQQVTLRCSPKSGHDTVSWYQQALGQGPQFIFQYYEEEERQRGNFPDRFSGHQFPNYSSELNVNALLLGDSALYLCASSPNGLAGGSPYEQYFGPGTRLTVT.

This clonotype came up a few times. The V gene is TRBV28, the J gene TRBJ2-7; the D gene is possibly TRBD2 (5 bases). Germline CDR1 reads MDHEN; CDR2 reads SYDVKM. Trimming left V 4 bases short and J 1 base short, with 11 bases between. CDR3 length: 14 amino acids. CDR3 in amino acids: CASSSAGVSYEQYF. The CDR3 DNA is TGTGCCAGCAGTTCCGCCGGGGTTTCCTACGAGCAGTACTTC.

This sequence joins TRBV20-1 and TRBJ1-4; D possibly corresponds to TRBD1 (6 bases). Germline V gives CDR1 DFQATT, CDR2 SNEGSKA (reference sequence). Trimming stripped 2 bases from V and 7 bases from J, with 11 bases between. This CDR3 is built from 13 residues. The CDR3: CSARHREGEKLFF. DNA of the CDR3: TGCAGTGCTAGACACAGGGAGGGTGAAAAACTGTTTTTT.